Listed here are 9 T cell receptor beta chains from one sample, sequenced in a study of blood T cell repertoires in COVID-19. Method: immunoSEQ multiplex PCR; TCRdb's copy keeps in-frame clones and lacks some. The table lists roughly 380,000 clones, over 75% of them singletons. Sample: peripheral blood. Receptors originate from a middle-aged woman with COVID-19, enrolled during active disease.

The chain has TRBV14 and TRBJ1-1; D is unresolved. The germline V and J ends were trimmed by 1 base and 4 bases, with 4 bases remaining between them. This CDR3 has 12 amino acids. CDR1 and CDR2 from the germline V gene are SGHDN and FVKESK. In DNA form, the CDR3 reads TGTGCCAGCAGCCAAGCCGGCACTGAAGCTTTCTTT. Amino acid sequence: CASSQAGTEAFF.

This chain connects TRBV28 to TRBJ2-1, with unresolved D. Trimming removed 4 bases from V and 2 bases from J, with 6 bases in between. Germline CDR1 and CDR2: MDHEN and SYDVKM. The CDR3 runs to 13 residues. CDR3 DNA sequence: TGTGCCAGCAGTTCCTCTACCTACAATGAGCAGTTCTTC. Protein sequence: CASSSSTYNEQFF.

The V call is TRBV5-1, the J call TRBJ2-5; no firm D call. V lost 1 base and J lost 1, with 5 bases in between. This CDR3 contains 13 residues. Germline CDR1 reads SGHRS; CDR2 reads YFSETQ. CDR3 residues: CASSLQVQETQYF. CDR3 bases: TGCGCCAGCAGCTTGCAGGTCCAAGAGACCCAGTACTTC.

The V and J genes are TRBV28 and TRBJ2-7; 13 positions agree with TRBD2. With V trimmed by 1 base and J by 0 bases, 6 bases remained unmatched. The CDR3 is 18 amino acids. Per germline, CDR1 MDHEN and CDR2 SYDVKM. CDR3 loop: CASSLYLLAGGSSYEQYF. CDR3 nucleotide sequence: TGTGCCAGCAGTTTATACTTACTAGCGGGAGGGAGCTCCTACGAGCAGTACTTC.

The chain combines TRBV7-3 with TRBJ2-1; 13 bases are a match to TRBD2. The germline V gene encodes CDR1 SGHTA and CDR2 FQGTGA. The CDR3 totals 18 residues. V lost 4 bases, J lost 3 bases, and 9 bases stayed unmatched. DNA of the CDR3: TGTGCCAGCAGCTCCGCCGGGACTAGCGGGGATAACTACAATGAGCAGTTCTTC. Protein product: CASSSAGTSGDNYNEQFF.

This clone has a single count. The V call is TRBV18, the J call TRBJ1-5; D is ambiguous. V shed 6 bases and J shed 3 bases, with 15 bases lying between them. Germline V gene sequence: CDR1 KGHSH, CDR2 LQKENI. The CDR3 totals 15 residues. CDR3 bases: TGTGCCAGCTCTATCGGACGGGAAAACAATCAGCCCCAGCATTTT. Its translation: CASSIGRENNQPQHF.

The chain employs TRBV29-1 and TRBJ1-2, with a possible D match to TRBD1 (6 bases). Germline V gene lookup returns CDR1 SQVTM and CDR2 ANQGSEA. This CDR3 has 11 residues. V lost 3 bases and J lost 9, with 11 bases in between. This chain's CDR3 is CSVESGTSYTF. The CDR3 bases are TGCAGCGTTGAGTCCGGGACAAGCTACACCTTC.

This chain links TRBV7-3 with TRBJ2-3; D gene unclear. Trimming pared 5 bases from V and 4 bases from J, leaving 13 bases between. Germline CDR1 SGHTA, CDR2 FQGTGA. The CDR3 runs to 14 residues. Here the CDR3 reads CASSPKYGADTQYF. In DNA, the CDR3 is TGTGCCAGCAGCCCTAAATATGGTGCAGATACGCAGTATTTT. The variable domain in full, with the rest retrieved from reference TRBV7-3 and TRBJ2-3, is GAGVSQTPSNKVTEKGKYVELRCDPISGHTALYWYRQSLGQGPEFLIYFQGTGAADDSGLPNDRFFAVRPEGSVSTLKIQRTERGDSAVYLCASSPKYGADTQYFGPGTRLTVL.

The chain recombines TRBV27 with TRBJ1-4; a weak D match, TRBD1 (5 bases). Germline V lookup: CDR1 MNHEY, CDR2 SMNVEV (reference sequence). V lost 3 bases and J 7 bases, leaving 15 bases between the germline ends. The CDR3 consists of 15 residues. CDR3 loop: CASSFGPRGSEKLFF. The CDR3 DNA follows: TGTGCCAGCAGTTTCGGCCCTCGGGGGAGTGAAAAACTGTTTTTT.